The clone carrying this T cell receptor beta chain was recorded many times. No antigen is known for it. Thyroid surgery was preceded by no treatment in any patient. The sample originates from a study of metastatic and nonmetastatic thyroid tumors. Study-wide results and caveats: According to reports, the diversity of TCR beta was significantly higher in malignant thyroid tumors than in benign nodules, and this held in both blood and tumor samples.

MiXCR was used by TCRdb to re-call the PCR reads. The table has roughly 33,000 clones, roughly 19% seen once. The V segment lost 2 bases and the J segment 5 bases; nucleotides outside the gene matches: 2. This CDR3 has 13 amino acids. Germline loops: CDR1 ENHRY, CDR2 SYGVKD. This chain uses TRBV10-3 with TRBJ1-1; 7 bases are shared with TRBD1. The specimen was blood. This sequence originates from a male donor with papillary thyroid cancer or a benign thyroid nodule (not recorded which). Some clones in this sample may be carry-over from other donors' samples. The CDR3 DNA sequence: TGTGCCATCAGTGAGCAGGGGGTGACTGAAGCTTTCTTT. It codes for CAISEQGVTEAFF.